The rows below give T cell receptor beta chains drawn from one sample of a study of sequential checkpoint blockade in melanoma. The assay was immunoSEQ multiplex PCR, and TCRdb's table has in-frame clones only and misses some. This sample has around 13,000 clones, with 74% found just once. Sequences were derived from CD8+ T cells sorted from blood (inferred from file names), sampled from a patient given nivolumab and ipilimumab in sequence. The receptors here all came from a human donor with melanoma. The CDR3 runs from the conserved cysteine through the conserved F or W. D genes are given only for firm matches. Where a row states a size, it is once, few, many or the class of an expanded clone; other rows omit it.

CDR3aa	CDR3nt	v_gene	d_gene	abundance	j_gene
CAVGRGGGQETQYF	TGTGCCGTCGGCCGGGGCGGGGGACAAGAGACCCAGTACTTC	TRBV12-5	TRBD2	once	TRBJ2-5
CASSSTSGTYNEQFF	TGTGCCAGCAGTAGCACTAGCGGTACCTACAATGAGCAGTTCTTC	TRBV6-1	TRBD2	-	TRBJ2-1
CASSAYRGNTGELFF	TGTGCCAGCAGTGCCTACAGGGGGAACACCGGGGAGCTGTTTTTT	TRBV2	TRBD1	-	TRBJ2-2
CASSVAGEQFF	TGTGCCAGCAGCGTAGCGGGTGAGCAGTTCTTC	TRBV9	-	-	TRBJ2-1
CASSLELAGGSEQYF	TGTGCCAGCAGCTTAGAACTAGCGGGAGGAAGCGAGCAGTACTTC	TRBV7-2	TRBD2	-	TRBJ2-7
CASSQDPRGGNTIYF	TGCGCCAGCAGCCAAGACCCCCGGGGGGGAAACACCATATATTTT	TRBV4-3	-	few	TRBJ1-3
CASSSAPTGDGYTF	TGTGCCAGCAGCTCCGCACCAACCGGGGATGGCTACACCTTC	TRBV7-9	-	-	TRBJ1-2
CASSSRAGGLDTQYF	TGTGCCAGCAGCTCCCGAGCGGGAGGATTAGATACGCAGTATTTT	TRBV9	TRBD2	-	TRBJ2-3
CASSLAGSNQPQHF	TGTGCCAGCAGCTTAGCCGGTAGCAATCAGCCCCAGCATTTT	TRBV11-2	-	medium-sized	TRBJ1-5
CSVVTGEAFF	TGCAGCGTTGTCACAGGGGAAGCTTTCTTT	TRBV29-1	-	-	TRBJ1-1
CASSPTQGDADIQYF	TGTGCCAGCAGCCCTACACAGGGAGACGCTGACATTCAGTACTTC	TRBV7-6	-	-	TRBJ2-4
CASSFSLGAGELFF	TGTGCCAGCAGTTTTTCCCTCGGAGCCGGGGAGCTGTTTTTT	TRBV27	-	-	TRBJ2-2
CASSLGGGTGDTEAFF	TGTGCCAGCAGCTTAGGAGGGGGGACAGGGGACACTGAAGCTTTCTTT	TRBV13	TRBD1	-	TRBJ1-1
CAWSVRRRNQPQHF	TGTGCCTGGAGTGTACGGAGGAGAAATCAGCCCCAGCATTTT	TRBV30	-	-	TRBJ1-5
CASSWTLGGDDTF	TGTGCCAGCAGCTGGACTCTCGGGGGGGATGACACCTTC	TRBV7-2	-	few	TRBJ1-2
CASSYWDSEGYTF	TGTGCCAGCAGTTACTGGGACTCGGAGGGCTACACCTTC	TRBV6-4	-	few	TRBJ1-2
CSAAPGTGSYNEQFF	TGCAGCGCCGCCCCCGGGACAGGCTCCTACAATGAGCAGTTCTTC	TRBV29-1	TRBD1	-	TRBJ2-1
CASSLKTGYLDTEAFF	TGTGCCAGCAGCTTAAAGACAGGGTATTTGGACACTGAAGCTTTCTTT	TRBV13	TRBD1	-	TRBJ1-1
CASSMYYKAGATETQYF	TGTGCCAGTAGTATGTACTATAAAGCGGGAGCCACAGAGACCCAGTACTTC	TRBV19	TRBD2	few	TRBJ2-5
CASEGVSGNTIYF	TGTGCTAGTGAAGGAGTCTCTGGAAACACCATATATTTT	TRBV12-5	-	-	TRBJ1-3
CASSLRETQYF	TGTGCCAGCAGCTTGCGGGAGACCCAGTACTTC	TRBV5-6	-	-	TRBJ2-5
CASSIVLSGANVLTF	TGTGCCAGTAGTATAGTCCTCTCTGGGGCCAACGTCCTGACTTTC	TRBV19	-	-	TRBJ2-6
CASRGQDEPYGYTF	TGCGCCAGCAGAGGACAGGACGAGCCATATGGCTACACCTTC	TRBV5-1	TRBD1	-	TRBJ1-2
CASSSHPRDRVRGTEAFF	TGTGCCAGCAGCTCGCATCCCCGGGACAGGGTTCGGGGCACTGAAGCTTTCTTT	TRBV11-1	TRBD1	-	TRBJ1-1
CASSAGTGQTLFYGYTF	TGCGCCAGCAGCGCCGGTACGGGACAGACACTTTTCTATGGCTACACCTTC	TRBV5-1	TRBD1	few	TRBJ1-2
CASSKGTGTRYTEAFF	TGTGCCAGTAGTAAGGGGACAGGGACTAGATACACTGAAGCTTTCTTT	TRBV19	TRBD1	-	TRBJ1-1
CASSPHPATNEKLFF	TGTGCCAGCAGCCCCCACCCAGCAACTAATGAAAAACTGTTTTTT	TRBV7-9	-	-	TRBJ1-4
CASSSFTGHHSGELFF	TGTGCCAGCAGCTCTTTTACTGGACACCACTCCGGGGAGCTGTTTTTT	TRBV7-9	-	-	TRBJ2-2
CASSPGSQETQYF	TGTGCCAGCTCACCGGGCAGCCAAGAGACCCAGTACTTC	TRBV18	-	-	TRBJ2-5
CASSSGTGGAGGYTF	TGTGCCAGCAGCTCCGGGACAGGGGGCGCGGGTGGCTACACCTTC	TRBV5-6	TRBD1	-	TRBJ1-2
CASSPVGTSGNEQFF	TGTGCCAGCAGCCCTGTCGGGACTAGCGGGAATGAGCAGTTCTTC	TRBV7-9	TRBD2	-	TRBJ2-1
CASSPVTGGPYNEQFF	TGCGCCAGCAGCCCGGTTACAGGGGGTCCCTACAATGAGCAGTTCTTC	TRBV5-1	TRBD1	-	TRBJ2-1
CTSSQDAQGSGNTIYF	TGCACCAGCAGCCAAGATGCACAGGGTTCTGGAAACACCATATATTTT	TRBV1	-	-	TRBJ1-3
CASSQEAEDRHSPLHF	TGCGCCAGCAGCCAAGAGGCGGAGGACAGGCACTCACCCCTCCACTTT	TRBV4-3	TRBD1	once	TRBJ1-6
CATAGDRAPNEKLFF	TGTGCCACAGCCGGGGACAGGGCACCGAATGAAAAACTGTTTTTT	TRBV15	TRBD1	-	TRBJ1-4
CASSQEEGTGNTEAFF	TGTGCCAGCAGCCAAGAAGAGGGTACCGGGAACACTGAAGCTTTCTTT	TRBV14	-	-	TRBJ1-1
CASSPWGGAPGNIQYF	TGTGCCAGCAGTCCCTGGGGGGGGGCGCCGGGAAACATTCAGTACTTC	TRBV27	-	-	TRBJ2-4
CASSLEAGISGYTF	TGTGCCAGCAGCTTGGAGGCAGGGATTAGTGGCTACACCTTC	TRBV5-4	-	once	TRBJ1-2
CASSFSGGTGEGYAF	TGTGCCAGCAGTTTCTCCGGAGGGACAGGCGAAGGCTACGCCTTC	TRBV6-5	TRBD1	-	TRBJ1-2
CASSQGGARAFF	TGTGCCAGCAGCCAGGGAGGGGCTCGGGCTTTCTTT	TRBV5-6	-	-	TRBJ1-1
CASSQVNSPTEQYF	TGCGCCAGCAGCCAAGTGAACTCTCCTACGGAGCAGTACTTC	TRBV4-1	-	-	TRBJ2-7
CASSTSGTAYNEQFF	TGTGCCAGCAGCACCTCCGGGACAGCCTACAATGAGCAGTTCTTC	TRBV9	TRBD1	-	TRBJ2-1
CASSEVFEGAYGNTIYF	TGTGCCAGCAGTGAAGTTTTCGAGGGGGCTTATGGAAACACCATATATTTT	TRBV6-1	TRBD1	-	TRBJ1-3
CASSLGRITEAFF	TGTGCCAGCAGTTTAGGGAGGATCACTGAAGCTTTCTTT	TRBV27	-	-	TRBJ1-1
CASKSGGAYGYTF	TGTGCCAGCAAAAGTGGGGGGGCCTATGGCTACACCTTC	TRBV27	-	-	TRBJ1-2
CSVTAGPSGNTIYF	TGCAGCGTGACAGCAGGCCCCTCTGGAAACACCATATATTTT	TRBV29-1	-	-	TRBJ1-3
CAITTSGRQFF	TGTGCCATTACGACTAGCGGGAGGCAGTTCTTC	TRBV21-1	-	-	TRBJ2-1
CASLQGNTEAFF	TGTGCCAGCCTCCAGGGGAACACTGAAGCTTTCTTT	TRBV19	-	few	TRBJ1-1
CASSLSQGQETQYF	TGCGCCAGCAGCTTGAGTCAGGGACAAGAGACCCAGTACTTC	TRBV5-1	-	-	TRBJ2-5